The 13 T cell receptor beta chains presented below share a single source sample, sequenced in a study of OX40 agonist ivuxolimab in advanced cancers. Clones were sequenced by immunoSEQ multiplex PCR, and TCRdb holds only the in-frame ones, with some missing. The profile shows around 10,000 clones, around 84% of them singletons. The sequenced sample was CD4+ or CD8+ T cells sorted from blood, obtained in a trial of the OX40 agonist ivuxolimab. These receptors were taken from an adult with an advanced solid tumor such as melanoma, head and neck, liver or kidney cancer.

The V gene is TRBV2, the J gene TRBJ2-1; 12 bases are a match to TRBD1. J gave up 10 bases and V 7 bases, and 14 bases lay outside the gene matches. This CDR3 has 16 residues. Germline V gene lookup returns CDR1 SNHLY and CDR2 FYNNEI. CDR3 sequence reads: CASNYLRDRGPREQFF. The DNA of the CDR3 is TGTGCCAGCAACTACCTCCGGGACAGGGGGCCTCGGGAGCAGTTCTTC.

This chain connects TRBV28 to TRBJ2-7; a possible D gene is TRBD1 (5 bases). The CDR3 sequence is 13 residues long. The V gene lost 3 bases and the J gene lost 3 bases, with 9 bases spanning the gap. The V gene's germline CDR1 is MDHEN and CDR2 SYDVKM. CDR3 in DNA: TGTGCCAGCAGTTTTAGCACAGGCTACGAGCAGTACTTC. Protein product: CASSFSTGYEQYF.

Of note for this clone: Germline and junction disagree at one end, which may indicate a read error. The gene calls are TRBV7-7 and TRBJ2-1, with 8 bases that match TRBD1. The CDR3 has 15 amino acids. Per germline, CDR1 SSHAT and CDR2 FNYEAQ (reference sequence). The DNA for the CDR3 is TGTGCTAGCAGCGCAGAGACAGGGGCTCACCATGAGCAGTTCTTC. Protein: CASSAETGAHHEQFF. The variable domain in full, completed from reference TRBV7-7 and TRBJ2-1, reads GAGVSQSPRYKVTKRGQDVTLRCDPISSHATLYWYQQALGQGPEFLTYFNYEAQPDKSGLPSDRFSAERPEGSISTLTIQRTEQRDSAMYRCASSAETGAHHEQFFGPGTRLTVL.

The chain joins TRBV5-6 to TRBJ2-2; no clear D gene. The tail of the sequence fits TRBJ1-3 better, so the J call may be wrong. CDR3 length: 15 amino acids. Germline assignment: CDR1 SGHDT and CDR2 YYEEEE. CDR3 amino acids: CASSFWRYSGNTIYF. CDR3 sequence (DNA): TGTGCCAGCAGCTTCTGGCGCTACTCTGGAAACACCATATATTTT.

The chain couples TRBV7-8 to TRBJ2-3, with 7 bases matching TRBD2. The CDR3 length is 18 residues. V was pared by 1 base and J by 2 bases, with 12 bases of the junction left unmatched. The germline CDR1 and CDR2 sequences are SGHVS and FQNEAQ. The CDR3 spells CASSLGASSGIATDTQYF. CDR3 DNA sequence: TGTGCCAGCAGCTTAGGGGCCTCTAGCGGTATAGCCACAGATACGCAGTATTTT.

The rearrangement joins TRBV2 to TRBJ2-1; 8 bases map to TRBD2. CDR1 and CDR2 (germline): SNHLY, FYNNEI. The CDR3 loop spans 16 amino acids. With V trimmed by 7 bases and J by 0 bases, 8 bases remained unmatched. The CDR3: CASKRLATNSYNEQFF. The CDR3 DNA follows: TGTGCCAGCAAAAGACTAGCGACAAACTCCTACAATGAGCAGTTCTTC.

Within the sample, this clone is medium-sized. This chain connects TRBV27 to TRBJ1-4; 9 bases map to TRBD1. Germline lookup yields CDR1 MNHEY and CDR2 SMNVEV (reference sequence). The V and J ends lost 5 bases and 7 bases, in that order; junction bases with no gene match: 11. There are 16 residues in the CDR3. The CDR3 here is CASSTMPGQGGEKLFF. CDR3 coding DNA: TGTGCCAGCAGTACGATGCCGGGACAGGGAGGTGAAAAACTGTTTTTT.

The rearrangement links TRBV2 to TRBJ2-1; D is undetermined. The CDR3 loop spans 13 amino acids. Germline V CDR1 and CDR2: SNHLY, FYNNEI. V was cut by 11 bases and J by 3 bases, with 14 bases left in between. CDR3 sequence: CACRVSGYNEQFF. CDR3 bases: TGTGCCTGCCGGGTGTCGGGCTACAATGAGCAGTTCTTC.

The genes are TRBV27 and TRBJ2-1; 7 positions match TRBD2. V gave up 1 base and J gave up 12 bases; unmatched junction bases: 3. Germline V lookup: CDR1 MNHEY, CDR2 SMNVEV (reference sequence). The length of the CDR3 is 12 residues. DNA for the CDR3: TGTGCCAGCAGTTTATTAGCGGGTTTGCAGTTCTTC. Its protein product is CASSLLAGLQFF.

The chain is built from TRBV7-9 and TRBJ1-2; weak D call: TRBD1 (5 bases). Trimming took off 2 bases at V and 3 bases at J, with 16 bases between the two ends. This CDR3 has 16 amino acids. The germline V gene has CDR1 SEHNR and CDR2 FQNEAQ (reference sequence). The CDR3 protein is CASSLQDSSSYYGYTF. The CDR3 region has the DNA TGTGCCAGCAGCTTACAAGACAGCAGCTCCTACTATGGCTACACCTTC.

Here the CDR3 reads CASSLVGGYNEQFF. DNA for the CDR3: TGTGCCAGCAGTTTAGTAGGGGGCTACAATGAGCAGTTCTTC. The J gene is TRBJ2-1, the V gene TRBV27; possibly TRBD1 for D (6 bases). Germline assignment: CDR1 MNHEY and CDR2 SMNVEV (reference sequence). Trimming left V 2 bases short and J 3 bases short, with 8 bases between. The CDR3 spans 14 residues.

The chain combines TRBV7-3 with TRBJ1-2; TRBD1 might be the D (6 bases). This CDR3 has 14 amino acids. Germline values: CDR1 SGHTA, CDR2 FQGTGA. Between the trimmed V and J ends, which lost 2 bases and 5 bases, there was a span of 12 bases. This CDR3 is CASSLGGRVYGYTF. The DNA for the CDR3 is TGTGCCAGCAGCTTAGGGGGGCGAGTGTATGGCTACACCTTC.

The chain links TRBV5-5 to TRBJ1-4; TRBD1 is a possible D gene (5 bases). Deletions cut 0 bases from V and 4 bases from J, with 13 bases between. The V gene's germline CDR1 is SGHKS and CDR2 YYEKEE (reference sequence). This CDR3 spans 16 amino acids. The CDR3 DNA sequence: TGTGCCAGCAGCTTGGTTGGGGGAGCGGGTAATGAAAAACTGTTTTTT. This gives the protein CASSLVGGAGNEKLFF.